One and the same sample provided the 21 T cell receptor beta chains below, sequenced in a study of blood T cell repertoires in COVID-19. Only in-frame clones appear in the TCRdb table, and some are missing; sequencing was by immunoSEQ multiplex PCR. The repertoire includes 350,000 to 450,000 clones, about 88% of them detected once, and over 2.5% sits in the top ten. The sequencing input was peripheral blood. The receptors derive from a human donor in a cohort sampled during active COVID-19.

The V call is TRBV5-1, the J call TRBJ2-3; 12 nucleotides line up with TRBD2. The V gene end was trimmed by 4 bases and the J gene end by 3 bases; junction bases not matched to a gene: 6. CDR3 length: 16 residues. CDR1 and CDR2 from the germline V gene are SGHRS and YFSETQ. The CDR3 region has the DNA TGCGCCAGCAGCGTACCTCTAGCGGGAGGGACAGATACGCAGTATTTT. Its translation: CASSVPLAGGTDTQYF.

V gene TRBV6-2 or TRBV6-3 combines with J gene TRBJ2-7, with 14 bases aligning to TRBD2. Germline CDR1 and CDR2: MNHEY and SVGEGT. There are 17 residues in the CDR3. With 2 bases clipped from V and 2 bases from J, the junction kept 5 bases outside the gene matches. The CDR3 nucleotides read TGTGCCAGCAGTTACGGGACTAGCGGGAGTGAGGCCTACGAGCAGTACTTC. This encodes CASSYGTSGSEAYEQYF.

The chain has TRBV5-1 and TRBJ2-7, with TRBD1 matching over 11 bases. The ends lost 4 bases at V and 3 bases at J; junction bases unmatched: 6. Germline CDR1 is SGHRS and CDR2 is YFSETQ. The CDR3 extends over 15 amino acids. This CDR3 is CASSVLGTGGYEQYF. The CDR3 nucleotides are TGCGCCAGCAGCGTGTTAGGGACAGGGGGCTACGAGCAGTACTTC. The whole variable domain, filled in from reference TRBV5-1 and TRBJ2-7, reads KAGVTQTPRYLIKTRGQQVTLSCSPISGHRSVSWYQQTPGQGLQFLFEYFSETQRNKGNFPGRFSGRQFSNSRSEMNVSTLELGDSALYLCASSVLGTGGYEQYFGPGTRLTVT.

This clone was counted between two and nine times. The chain has TRBV30 and TRBJ1-5; 7 nucleotides agree with TRBD1. From germline, CDR1 is GTSNPN and CDR2 SVGIG (reference sequence). Trimming took 0 bases from V and 5 from J; bases not matched to a gene: 10. The length of the CDR3 is 16 residues. For the CDR3, the DNA is TGTGCCTGGAGTGTTAATGACAGGGCGGCGTATCAGCCCCAGCATTTT. The encoded protein is CAWSVNDRAAYQPQHF.

This chain's CDR3 is CASSSRRQLQFF. DNA for the CDR3: TGTGCCAGCAGTTCCCGGCGACAGCTGCAGTTCTTC. The chain joins TRBV27 to TRBJ2-1; D is perhaps TRBD1 (5 bases). Germline V CDR1 and CDR2: MNHEY, SMNVEV (reference sequence). CDR3 length: 12 amino acids. Trimming removed 4 bases at V and 12 bases at J, with 13 bases between.

The chain links TRBV7-2 to TRBJ2-2; perhaps TRBD1 as D (5 bases). Trimming removed 1 base at V and 1 base at J, with 13 bases between. Germline assignment: CDR1 SGHTA and CDR2 FQGNSA. The CDR3 is 17 residues long. The CDR3 DNA reads TGTGCCAGCAGCTTAGGGTGGGGCTCAGAGAACACCGGGGAGCTGTTTTTT. Protein product: CASSLGWGSENTGELFF.

V gene TRBV15 combines with J gene TRBJ1-3; 12 nucleotides align to TRBD1. The CDR3 is 19 amino acids. V lost 3 bases, J lost 3 bases, and 12 bases stayed unmatched. Germline V gene lookup returns CDR1 LNHNV and CDR2 YYDKDF (reference sequence). The CDR3, as DNA: TGTGCCACCAGCAGCCCCCGGGGACAGGGGGCTTCGCGTGGAAACACCATATATTTT. Translation gives CATSSPRGQGASRGNTIYF.

This clone has just a few counts. The rearrangement links TRBV18 to TRBJ2-1; the match to TRBD2 covers 8 bases. V gave up 3 bases and J gave up 8 bases; unmatched junction bases: 9. In germline, CDR1 is KGHSH, CDR2 LQKENI. The CDR3 consists of 15 residues. The DNA for the CDR3 is TGTGCCAGCTCACCGGCGGGGGGCGCAACCGATGAGCAGTTCTTC. Translated: CASSPAGGATDEQFF. Full variable domain (outside the CDR3, taken from reference TRBV18 and TRBJ2-1): NAGVMQNPRHLVRRRGQEARLRCSPMKGHSHVYWYRQLPEEGLKFMVYLQKENIIDESGMPKERFSAEFPKEGPSILRIQQVVRGDSAAYFCASSPAGGATDEQFFGPGTRLTVL.

In the case of this clone: Other DNA sequences in the same sample also yield this CDR3. V usage is TRBV5-4 and J usage is TRBJ1-1, with 9 positions matching TRBD1. CDR1 is SGHNT and CDR2 is YYREEE in the germline V gene (reference sequence). Trimming at V came to 3 bases and at J to 1 base, leaving 4 bases not matched to a gene. The CDR3 contains 15 residues. CDR3: CASSSGQGRNTEAFF. The CDR3 DNA is TGTGCCAGCAGCTCCGGACAGGGGCGGAACACTGAAGCTTTCTTT.

V usage is TRBV5-4 and J usage is TRBJ2-7; 7 bases fit TRBD1. The CDR3 has 15 amino acids. Germline V gene data show CDR1 as SGHNT and CDR2 as YYREEE (reference sequence). With V trimmed by 2 bases and J by 6 bases, 11 bases remained unmatched. The CDR3 sequence is CASSFPGDKGAEQYF. CDR3 bases: TGTGCCAGCAGCTTCCCCGGCGACAAGGGGGCCGAGCAGTACTTC.

This chain joins TRBV5-1 and TRBJ2-2, with 11 bases lining up with TRBD1. V gave up 5 bases and J gave up 3 bases; unmatched junction bases: 6. This CDR3 spans 16 amino acids. The germline V gene has CDR1 SGHRS and CDR2 YFSETQ. DNA for the CDR3: TGCGCCAGCAGAAATACGGGACAGGGGGACACCGGGGAGCTGTTTTTT. Its translation: CASRNTGQGDTGELFF.

This chain uses TRBV5-1 with TRBJ2-1, with 9 bases aligning to TRBD1. This CDR3 is built from 16 residues. The J segment lost 6 bases and the V segment lost 4 bases, leaving 11 bases of the junction unmatched. Germline V gene data show CDR1 as SGHRS and CDR2 as YFSETQ. CDR3 bases: TGCGCCAGCAGCCTGGTGGGGACAGGGCCCTTCAATGAGCAGTTCTTC. Encoded protein: CASSLVGTGPFNEQFF.

This sequence joins TRBV10-3 and TRBJ2-1, with 11 positions matching TRBD2. There are 14 residues in the CDR3. After removal of 7 bases from V and 4 bases from J, the junction contained 3 bases not matched to a gene. Germline loops: CDR1 ENHRY, CDR2 SYGVKD. The CDR3 reads CAITASGGYNEQFF. Here the CDR3 DNA reads TGTGCCATCACGGCTAGCGGGGGGTACAATGAGCAGTTCTTC.

This clone was detected a few times. The chain links TRBV30 to TRBJ1-3; weak D call: TRBD1 (6 bases). Germline CDR1 GTSNPN, CDR2 SVGIG (reference sequence). The CDR3 has 15 amino acids. V shed 2 bases and J shed 4 bases, with 15 bases lying between them. DNA for the CDR3: TGTGCCTGGAGTACCGGGACATCGGAGGGAAACACCATATATTTT. This codes for CAWSTGTSEGNTIYF.

The chain's CDR3 is CASSRAGGLYNEQFF. For the CDR3, the DNA is TGTGCCAGCAGCCGAGCGGGAGGGCTCTACAATGAGCAGTTCTTC. The J gene is TRBJ2-1, the V gene TRBV21-1; the D call of TRBD2 is as the table states it, not checked on the DNA. TRBV21-1 is a pseudogene. The CDR3 covers 15 residues.

The chain carries TRBV2 and TRBJ2-3; 8 nucleotides align to TRBD1. The CDR3 is made up of 11 amino acids. The germline V gene has CDR1 SNHLY and CDR2 FYNNEI. The trim removed 9 bases at V and 6 bases at J, leaving 2 bases unmatched. The CDR3 spells CARRTGDTQYF. The CDR3 DNA reads as TGTGCCAGGAGGACAGGGGATACGCAGTATTTT.

This chain joins TRBV14 and TRBJ2-1; 8 nucleotides agree with TRBD1. CDR3 length equals 20 residues. Germline CDR1 and CDR2: SGHDN and FVKESK. Germline trimming cut 5 bases from V and 0 bases from J; bases unmatched to any gene: 18. In DNA form, the CDR3 reads TGTGCCAGCAGCGGCATGAGTGGACAGGGTCCCCCGAGCTCCTACAATGAGCAGTTCTTC. This codes for CASSGMSGQGPPSSYNEQFF.

This clone appeared once. The chain joins TRBV23-1 to TRBJ1-1, with TRBD1 matching over 10 bases. TRBV23-1 is annotated as an ORF whose role is uncertain. The junction had 19 bases not matched to a gene; V was cut back by 7 bases and J by 5 bases. This CDR3 has 18 amino acids. The CDR3 sequence: CASNLNVPGQGPRTEAFF. Written as DNA, the CDR3 is TGCGCCAGCAACCTAAACGTCCCGGGACAGGGGCCGAGGACTGAAGCTTTCTTT.

This clone was picked up a small number of times. The CDR3 region has the DNA TGTGCCAGCAGCGTAGAAGGGACAGGGAATCAGCCCCAGCATTTT. This sequence encodes CASSVEGTGNQPQHF. The chain links TRBV9 to TRBJ1-5; 9 nucleotides align to TRBD1. Germline V gene lookup returns CDR1 SGDLS and CDR2 YYNGEE. The CDR3 is 15 amino acids. V shed 0 bases, J shed 4 bases, and the junction held 2 bases outside the gene matches.

V and J are TRBV29-1 and TRBJ2-7; TRBD2 matches at 10 bases. Germline loops: CDR1 SQVTM, CDR2 ANQGSEA. The CDR3 totals 14 residues. After removal of 7 bases from V and 2 bases from J, the junction contained 8 bases not matched to a gene. CDR3 nucleotides: TGCAGCGCCACTAGCGGGACCCTTCCCTACGAGCAGTACTTC. Protein: CSATSGTLPYEQYF.

The CDR3 DNA reads TGCAGTGCTAGTTGGAGAGGAGGTTTTGGGAACTATGGCTACACCTTC. It encodes CSASWRGGFGNYGYTF. The chain uses TRBV20-1 and TRBJ1-2; unclear D gene. Trimming took 3 bases from V and 2 from J, leaving 19 bases between them. This CDR3 spans 16 amino acids. The germline gives CDR1 DFQATT, CDR2 SNEGSKA (reference sequence).